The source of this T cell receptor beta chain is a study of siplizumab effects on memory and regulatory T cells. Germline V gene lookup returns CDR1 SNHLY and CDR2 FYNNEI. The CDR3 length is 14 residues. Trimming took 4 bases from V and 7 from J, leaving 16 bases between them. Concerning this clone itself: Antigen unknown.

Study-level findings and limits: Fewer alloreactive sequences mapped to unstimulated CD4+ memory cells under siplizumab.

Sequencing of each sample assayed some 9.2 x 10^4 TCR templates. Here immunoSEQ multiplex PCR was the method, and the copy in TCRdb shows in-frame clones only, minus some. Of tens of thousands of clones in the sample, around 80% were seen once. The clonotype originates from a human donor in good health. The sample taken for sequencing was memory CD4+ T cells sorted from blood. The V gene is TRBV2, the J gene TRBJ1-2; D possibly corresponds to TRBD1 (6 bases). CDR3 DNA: TGTGCCAGCAGTGGTACAGGGAGGGCGGGTGGCTACACCTTC. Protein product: CASSGTGRAGGYTF.